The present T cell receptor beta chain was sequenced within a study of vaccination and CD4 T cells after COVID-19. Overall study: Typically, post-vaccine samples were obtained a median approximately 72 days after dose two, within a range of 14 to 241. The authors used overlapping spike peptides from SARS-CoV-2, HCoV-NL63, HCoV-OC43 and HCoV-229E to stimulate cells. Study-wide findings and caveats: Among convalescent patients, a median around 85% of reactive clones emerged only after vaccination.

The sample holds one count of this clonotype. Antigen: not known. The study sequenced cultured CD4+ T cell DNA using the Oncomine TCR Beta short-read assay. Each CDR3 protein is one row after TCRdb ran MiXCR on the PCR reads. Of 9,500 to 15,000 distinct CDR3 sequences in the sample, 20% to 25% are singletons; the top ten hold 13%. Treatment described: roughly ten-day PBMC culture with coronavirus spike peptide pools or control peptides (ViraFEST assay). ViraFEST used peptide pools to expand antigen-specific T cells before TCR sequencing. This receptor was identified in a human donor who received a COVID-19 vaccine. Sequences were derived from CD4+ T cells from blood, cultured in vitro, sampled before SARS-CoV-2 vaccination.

CDR3 sequence: CASSVGDPYNEQFF. The CDR3 nucleotides are TGTGCCAGCAGCGTGGGGGATCCCTACAATGAGCAGTTCTTC. This chain uses TRBV9 with TRBJ2-1; the D call may be TRBD1 or TRBD2 (5 bases each). Germline assignment: CDR1 SGDLS and CDR2 YYNGEE. CDR3 length: 14 residues. Trimming pared 2 bases from V and 2 bases from J, leaving 8 bases between.